A single sample gave rise to the 14 T cell receptor beta chains below, sequenced in a study of blood T cell repertoires in COVID-19. Data came from immunoSEQ multiplex PCR; TCRdb stores just in-frame clones and leaves some out. The table lists a few hundred thousand clones, roughly 84% of them singletons. Sequenced sample: peripheral blood. The source is a young woman with acute or convalescent COVID-19.

J is TRBJ1-2 and V is TRBV12-5, with D perhaps TRBD1 (5 bases). V was clipped by 3 bases and J by 7 bases, with 12 bases between them. Per germline, CDR1 LGHNT and CDR2 FRNRAP. CDR3 length equals 13 residues. The CDR3 region is CASGFDVGGGYTF. The CDR3 coding sequence is TGTGCTAGTGGTTTCGACGTGGGGGGTGGCTACACCTTC.

This chain uses TRBV11-2 with TRBJ2-1; 9 bases are a match to TRBD2. The V gene end was trimmed by 6 bases and the J gene end by 3 bases; junction bases not matched to a gene: 6. This CDR3 region has 15 residues. Germline V gene data show CDR1 as SGHAT and CDR2 as FQNNGV. Here the CDR3 reads CASRRAGGGYNEQFF. The CDR3 DNA follows: TGTGCCAGCAGACGAGCGGGAGGAGGCTACAATGAGCAGTTCTTC.

This clone occurred once. CDR3: CASSDDRGHYEQYF. Written as DNA, the CDR3 is TGCGCCAGCAGCGACGACAGGGGCCACTACGAGCAGTACTTC. V usage is TRBV4-1 and J usage is TRBJ2-7, with 8 bases that match TRBD1. The CDR3 has 14 amino acids. J lost 3 bases, V lost 5 bases, and 6 bases had no gene match. CDR1 and CDR2 (germline): MGHRA, YSYEKL.

The rearrangement joins TRBV11-2 to TRBJ2-7, with 8 bases identical to TRBD1. Trimming at V came to 1 base and at J to 2 bases, leaving 4 bases not matched to a gene. The CDR3 has 15 residues. Germline CDR1 reads SGHAT; CDR2 reads FQNNGV. Here the CDR3 reads CASSLARTGTYEQYF. The CDR3 DNA reads as TGTGCCAGCAGCTTAGCGAGGACAGGGACCTACGAGCAGTACTTC.

The chain joins TRBV11-3 to TRBJ2-2, with 9 bases aligning to TRBD1. The germline CDR1 and CDR2 sequences are SGHNT and YENEEA. J lost 2 bases, V lost 6 bases, and 7 bases had no gene match. This CDR3 comprises 16 residues. The CDR3 loop reads CASRQGATGNTGELFF. The CDR3 nucleotides read TGTGCCAGCAGACAGGGGGCTACGGGTAACACCGGGGAGCTGTTTTTT.

The gene calls are TRBV15 and TRBJ1-1, with TRBD1 identical over 10 bases. The germline gives CDR1 LNHNV, CDR2 YYDKDF (reference sequence). The CDR3 covers 17 residues. V shed 3 bases and J 4 bases; nucleotides not matched to a gene: 11. CDR3 residues: CATSRVPGQGISTEAFF. CDR3 sequence (DNA): TGTGCCACCAGCAGGGTCCCGGGACAGGGGATTAGCACTGAAGCTTTCTTT.

This chain links TRBV6-5 with TRBJ2-7, with no clear D. Germline lookup yields CDR1 MNHEY and CDR2 SVGAGI. There are 11 residues in the CDR3. Trimming pared 7 bases from V and 3 bases from J, leaving 7 bases between. The CDR3 spells CASTQVYEQYF. CDR3 nucleotides: TGTGCCAGCACCCAGGTCTACGAGCAGTACTTC.

This sequence joins TRBV7-9 and TRBJ2-2, with TRBD1 identical over 10 bases. J lost 6 bases, V lost 5 bases, and 6 bases had no gene match. Germline loops: CDR1 SEHNR, CDR2 FQNEAQ (reference sequence). The CDR3 length is 15 residues. In nucleotides, the CDR3 is TGTGCCAGCAGCGCCGACAGGGGGCAAGCCGGGGAGCTGTTTTTT. Translating it yields CASSADRGQAGELFF.

The rearrangement uses TRBV3-1 (or the pseudogene TRBV3-2) and TRBJ2-1; the match to TRBD2 covers 11 bases. The ends lost 0 bases at V and 0 bases at J; junction bases unmatched: 4. CDR3 length equals 18 residues. Germline CDR1 LGHDT, CDR2 YNNKEL (reference sequence). The CDR3, as DNA: TGTGCCAGCAGCCAAGAGACTAGCGGGGATCTCTCCTACAATGAGCAGTTCTTC. Amino acid sequence: CASSQETSGDLSYNEQFF.

The gene calls are TRBV27 and TRBJ2-7; 11 bases line up with TRBD2. J was trimmed by 3 bases and V by 6 bases; bases with no gene match: 13. CDR1 MNHEY and CDR2 SMNVEV come from the germline V gene (reference sequence). The CDR3 runs 17 residues. The DNA for the CDR3 is TGTGCCAGCAGACCTACGGGACTAGCGGAAAGAGGCTACGAGCAGTACTTC. Translation: CASRPTGLAERGYEQYF.

This chain joins TRBV27 and TRBJ2-5; D is undetermined. Looked up from germline, CDR1 is MNHEY and CDR2 is SMNVEV (reference sequence). The CDR3 length is 13 residues. The V end lost 5 bases, the J end lost 5 bases, and 12 bases lay between the germline ends. The CDR3 DNA is TGTGCCAGCAGTCGTCGGGTTTGGGAGACCCAGTACTTC. It encodes CASSRRVWETQYF.

The CDR3 DNA reads as TGTGCCAGCAGCTCTACAGGGGGCGCGTGGACGACCATATCAGATACGCAGTATTTT. Translation gives CASSSTGGAWTTISDTQYF. J is TRBJ2-3 and V is TRBV5-8, with 9 bases fitting TRBD1. The CDR3 is 19 residues long. Germline CDR1 and CDR2: SGHTS and YDEGEE. J gave up 4 bases and V 3 bases, and 18 bases lay outside the gene matches. The full variable domain, its missing parts supplied by reference TRBV5-8 and TRBJ2-3, is EAGVTQSPTHLIKTRGQQATLRCSPISGHTSVYWYQQALGLGLQFLLWYDEGEERNRGNFPPRFSGRQFPNYSSELNVNALELEDSALYLCASSSTGGAWTTISDTQYFGPGTRLTVL.

The chain is built from TRBV14 and TRBJ2-1; possible D gene TRBD2, 6 bases. Trimming pared 2 bases from V and 10 bases from J, leaving 18 bases between. The CDR3 is 15 amino acids. The germline gives CDR1 SGHDN, CDR2 FVKESK. The DNA of the CDR3 is TGTGCCAGCAGCCAATCCCTCGGTTGGGGGGTGGAGCAGTTCTTC. This translates into CASSQSLGWGVEQFF.

The chain carries TRBV12-3 or TRBV12-4 and TRBJ1-2; D is uncertain. The CDR3 is made up of 13 amino acids. Trimming pared 5 bases from V and 0 bases from J, leaving 7 bases between. The DNA for the CDR3 is TGTGCCAGCAGTCCTACCACTAACTATGGCTACACCTTC. Translating it yields CASSPTTNYGYTF.